These T cell receptor beta chains were read from a single sample in a study of blood T cells in healthy people across ages. One entry per CDR3 protein results from TCRdb running MiXCR on the 5' RACE reads. The profile shows approximately 690,000 distinct CDR3 sequences, 40% to 50% of them singletons. Sequencing was carried out using blood. The receptors were gathered from an elderly man in good health. The CDR3 runs from the conserved cysteine through the conserved F or W. D genes are given only for firm matches. Clone size is shown for a subset of rows, as once, few, many or a class of expanded clone.

V	J	D	size	DNA	CDR3
TRBV14	TRBJ1-2	-	many	TGTGCCAGCAGCCAATTATCGTCAGGGAACTATGGCTACACCTTC	CASSQLSSGNYGYTF
TRBV10-3	TRBJ1-4	-	once	TGTGCCGTAGGCAGGACAGCTCAAATCGGGGAAAAACTGTTTTTT	CAVGRTAQIGEKLFF
TRBV20-1	TRBJ2-3	TRBD2	few	TGCAGTGCTAGAGGACTGGTAGAGACTAGCGGCACAGATACGCAGTATTTT	CSARGLVETSGTDTQYF
TRBV28	TRBJ1-1	-	-	TGTGCCAGCAAAGGACTCCTGAACACTCAAGCTTTCTTT	CASKGLLNTQAFF
TRBV25-1	TRBJ2-7	-	-	TGTGCCAGCAGTGATCTAGACTCCTACGAGCAGTACTTC	CASSDLDSYEQYF
TRBV5-6	TRBJ1-2	-	-	TGTGCCAGCAGCTTGTACCCCTATGGCTACACCTTC	CASSLYPYGYTF
TRBV29-1	TRBJ2-7	-	few	TGCAGCCCCCGTCTTTTGGGAGACCCGTTAAACTACGAGCAGTACTTC	CSPRLLGDPLNYEQYF
TRBV20-1	TRBJ2-4	-	-	TGCAGTGCTAGTTGGACAAGGGACATTCAGTACTTC	CSASWTRDIQYF
TRBV29-1	TRBJ2-6	-	-	TGCAGCGTTGATGAACGCTCTGGGGCCAACGTCCTGACTTTC	CSVDERSGANVLTF
TRBV7-8	TRBJ1-1	-	once	TGTGCCAGCAGCAAGGTCACTGAAGCTTTCTTT	CASSKVTEAFF
TRBV20-1	TRBJ2-1	TRBD2	few	TGCAGTGCCATACCCGGGACTAGCGTCTACAATGAGCAGTTCTTC	CSAIPGTSVYNEQFF
TRBV4-2	TRBJ2-7	TRBD2	-	TGTGCCAGCAGCCAACCCGGGGGGGGTCTAACCCACTACGAGCAGTACTTC	CASSQPGGGLTHYEQYF
TRBV27	TRBJ2-3	-	-	TGTGCCAGCAGTTTATTCGGTCCCCGCACAGATACGCAGTATTTT	CASSLFGPRTDTQYF
TRBV3-1	TRBJ2-3	-	-	TGTGCCAGCAGCCAAGTGGGTCTGGCGTCCACAGATACGCAGTATTTT	CASSQVGLASTDTQYF
TRBV10-1	TRBJ2-2	TRBD1	-	TGCGCCAGCAGTGAGTCAGTTGGGACAGGGCCCGGGGAGCTGTTTTTT	CASSESVGTGPGELFF
TRBV18	TRBJ2-3	TRBD2	-	TGTGCCAGCTCACCAACTAGCGGGACAGATACGCAGTATTTT	CASSPTSGTDTQYF
TRBV28	TRBJ2-1	-	-	TGTGCCAGCAGTTTATTTGGGGAGACCCAGTTCTTC	CASSLFGETQFF
TRBV24-1	TRBJ2-1	TRBD1	-	TGTGCCACCAGTGATCTTCCGGGACAGAGTTCCAATGAGCAGTTCTTC	CATSDLPGQSSNEQFF
TRBV29-1	TRBJ2-1	-	-	TGCAGCGTTGTCCCAGTGGGCAATGAGCAGTTCTTC	CSVVPVGNEQFF
TRBV25-1	TRBJ2-5	-	-	TGTGCCAGCAGTGAGGGGGTGAGATCGGAGACCCAGTACTTC	CASSEGVRSETQYF
TRBV20-1	TRBJ2-5	TRBD2	-	TGCAGTGTGCAACTAGCGGAGGGGGGTAGGGTCCAGTACTTC	CSVQLAEGGRVQYF
TRBV20-1	TRBJ2-7	-	few	TGCAGTGCTAGAGAAGGGGCAGGTAGCTCCTACAATGAGCAGTACTTC	CSAREGAGSSYNEQYF
TRBV20-1	TRBJ2-5	-	-	TGCAGTGCTAGCATAGGGTCAGCTTGGGGAGAGACCCAGTACTTC	CSASIGSAWGETQYF
TRBV6-6	TRBJ2-4	TRBD1	-	TGTGCCAGCAGTTCCGGGACAGGGGTGGGAGCCAAAAACATTCAGTACTTC	CASSSGTGVGAKNIQYF
TRBV6-6	TRBJ2-3	-	-	TGTGCCAGCAGTGCACCTAGCCGCACAGATGCGCAGTATTTT	CASSAPSRTDAQYF
TRBV5-6	TRBJ2-3	-	many	TGTGCCAGCAGCCGGGACTCTGGAGGGGGAGATACGCAGTATTTT	CASSRDSGGGDTQYF
TRBV6-2/TRBV6-3	TRBJ2-1	-	-	TGTGCCAGCAGACCCGATGGACTCAATGAGCAGTTCTTC	CASRPDGLNEQFF
TRBV11-3	TRBJ2-7	TRBD2	many	TGTGCCAGCAGCTTAGATGGACTAGCGGGACGCGAGCAGTACTTC	CASSLDGLAGREQYF
TRBV20-1	TRBJ1-1	-	-	TGCAGTGCTAGAGGCGCAGGTGAAGCTTTCTTT	CSARGAGEAFF
TRBV4-1	TRBJ1-1	-	few	TGCGCCAGCAGGGTGGGGGGGCGCGGAACTGAAGCTTTCTTT	CASRVGGRGTEAFF
TRBV29-1	TRBJ2-7	-	many	TGCAGCGCCTCACCCGGGACATTCTCCTACGAGCAGTACTTC	CSASPGTFSYEQYF
TRBV12-3/TRBV12-4	TRBJ2-5	TRBD2	once	TGTGCCAGCAGTCTATGGGCTAGCGGGCGTACCTACGTGCAGTACTTC	CASSLWASGRTYVQYF
TRBV14	TRBJ2-7	-	-	TGTGCCAGCAGCCACCCCACGGCGGGCGGGCCAAGCTCCTACGAGCAGTACTTC	CASSHPTAGGPSSYEQYF
TRBV20-1	TRBJ2-7	-	many	TGCAGTCTCACCCCAGGGATGGGCGAGCAGTACTTC	CSLTPGMGEQYF
TRBV29-1	TRBJ2-1	-	many	TGCAGCGTCGCTAACATGAATGAGCAGTTCTTC	CSVANMNEQFF
TRBV28	TRBJ2-3	TRBD1	-	TGTGCCTGCAGCGTCGGGACAGGGGCTTCGACAGATACGCAGTATTTT	CACSVGTGASTDTQYF
TRBV20-1	TRBJ1-6	-	-	TGCAGTGCTAGAGATCATAACTCGGGTTCACCCCTCCACTTT	CSARDHNSGSPLHF
TRBV6-1	TRBJ2-3	TRBD1	-	TGTGCCAGCAGTGTAGAGACAGGGATGGGCACAGGTACGCAGTATTTT	CASSVETGMGTGTQYF
TRBV6-2/TRBV6-3	TRBJ1-1	-	few	TGTGCCAGCATTAGACGGGGTAATTCTCAAACTGAAGCTTTCTTT	CASIRRGNSQTEAFF
TRBV7-2	TRBJ2-5	-	-	TGTGCCAGCAGCCAGCCCTGGGACGGGGAGACCCAGTACTTC	CASSQPWDGETQYF
TRBV4-3	TRBJ2-3	-	-	TGCGCCAGCAGCCAAGACGGTCGACGGCGTGCTGATACGCAGTATTTT	CASSQDGRRRADTQYF
TRBV7-2	TRBJ1-1	-	few	TGTGCCAGCAGCTTAGGCAGGGCCACTGAAGCTTTCTTT	CASSLGRATEAFF
TRBV5-1	TRBJ2-5	-	-	TGCGCCAGCAGCTTAGGCCAGGACCTGTACGTGCAGTACTTC	CASSLGQDLYVQYF
TRBV4-1	TRBJ2-7	TRBD2	few	TGCGCCAGCAGCCAACCGGGACTAGCGAGATCCTACGAGCAGTACTTC	CASSQPGLARSYEQYF
TRBV4-3	TRBJ2-1	TRBD1	few	TGCGCCAGCAGCCAACAGACACAGGGGAATGAGCAGTTCTTC	CASSQQTQGNEQFF
TRBV11-2	TRBJ2-5	-	few	TGTGCCAGCAGCTTGGCTGCAGGGGGGCGCGGAGAGACCCAGTACTTC	CASSLAAGGRGETQYF
TRBV20-1	TRBJ2-5	TRBD1	-	TGCGGTGCTAGTCTATTGACAGGGACCTACGAACAGTACTTC	CGASLLTGTYEQYF
TRBV3-1	TRBJ2-7	TRBD2	-	TGTGCCAGCAGCCAAGACAAACGGGAGGGTAGCGAGCAGTACTTC	CASSQDKREGSEQYF
TRBV20-1	TRBJ1-6	TRBD1	few	TGCAGTGTACAGGGACAGGATAATTCACCCCTCCACTTT	CSVQGQDNSPLHF
TRBV4-3	TRBJ1-1	TRBD1	few	TGCGCCAGCAGCCGGGGGGACAGTTACACTGAAGCTTTCTTT	CASSRGDSYTEAFF
TRBV5-1	TRBJ2-7	TRBD2	few	TGCGCCAGCAGCCCGGGCAGCGGGAGGGCCTCCTACGAGCAGTACTTC	CASSPGSGRASYEQYF
TRBV11-1	TRBJ2-3	TRBD2	-	TGTGCCAGCAGCTCGGGACTAGCGGGAATAACAGATACGCAGTATTTT	CASSSGLAGITDTQYF
TRBV20-1	TRBJ2-1	-	-	TGCAGTGCTAGAGTAGGCGGCAATAAGCAGTTCTTC	CSARVGGNKQFF
TRBV20-1	TRBJ2-7	TRBD1	-	TGCAGTGCTAGCCGGGGACAGGGGTTCCACGAGCAGTACTTC	CSASRGQGFHEQYF
TRBV21-1	TRBJ2-3	-	-	TGTGCCAGCAGCCCAAAGAATGTAAGACAGCGCACAGATACGCAGTATTTT	CASSPKNVRQRTDTQYF
TRBV7-6	TRBJ1-4	TRBD1	-	TGTGCCAGCTTCACCGGGACAGGGTATGAAAAACTGTTTTTT	CASFTGTGYEKLFF
TRBV4-1	TRBJ2-7	-	few	TGCGCCAGCAGCCAAGATCGGAAGGAAGGGGGGCGCTACGAGCAGTACTTC	CASSQDRKEGGRYEQYF
TRBV3-1	TRBJ2-7	-	-	TGTGCCAGCAGCCAAAGCCTAATCCGGACGAACAATGAGCAGTACTTC	CASSQSLIRTNNEQYF
TRBV6-2/TRBV6-3	TRBJ2-4	-	-	TGTGCCAGCACGATAGGACAGCTTAAAAACATTCAGTACTTC	CASTIGQLKNIQYF